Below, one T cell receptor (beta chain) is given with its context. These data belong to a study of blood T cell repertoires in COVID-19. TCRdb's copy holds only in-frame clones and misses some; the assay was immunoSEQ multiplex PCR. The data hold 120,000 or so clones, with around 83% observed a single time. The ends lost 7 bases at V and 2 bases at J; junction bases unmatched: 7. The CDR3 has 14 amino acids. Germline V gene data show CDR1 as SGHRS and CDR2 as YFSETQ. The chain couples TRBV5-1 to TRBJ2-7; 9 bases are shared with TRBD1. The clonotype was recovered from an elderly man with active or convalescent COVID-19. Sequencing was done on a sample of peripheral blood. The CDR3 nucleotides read TGCGCCAGCGGAAACGGACAGGGGCCCTACGAGCAGTACTTC. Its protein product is CASGNGQGPYEQYF.